This T cell receptor (beta chain) was profiled in a study of cytomegalovirus exposure and HLA in healthy donors. The primer mix had 60 Vbeta and 13 Jbeta primers. Method: immunoSEQ multiplex PCR; TCRdb's copy keeps in-frame clones and lacks some. The sample yields 130,000 or so clones, 82% seen once. The CDR3 runs 14 residues. Between the trimmed V and J ends, which lost 4 bases and 2 bases, there was a span of 10 bases. Germline CDR1 SGHRS, CDR2 YFSETQ. The rearrangement uses TRBV5-1 and TRBJ1-3; tentatively, D is TRBD1 (6 bases). Sequenced input: PBMCs. The clonotype comes from a woman between 45 and 60 years old in good health and CMV-seropositive. CDR3 residues: CASSPGAPGNTIYF. The CDR3 DNA is TGCGCCAGCAGCCCAGGGGCTCCTGGAAACACCATATATTTT. The full variable domain, with the rest looked up from reference TRBV5-1 and TRBJ1-3, is KAGVTQTPRYLIKTRGQQVTLSCSPISGHRSVSWYQQTPGQGLQFLFEYFSETQRNKGNFPGRFSGRQFSNSRSEMNVSTLELGDSALYLCASSPGAPGNTIYFGEGSWLTVV.